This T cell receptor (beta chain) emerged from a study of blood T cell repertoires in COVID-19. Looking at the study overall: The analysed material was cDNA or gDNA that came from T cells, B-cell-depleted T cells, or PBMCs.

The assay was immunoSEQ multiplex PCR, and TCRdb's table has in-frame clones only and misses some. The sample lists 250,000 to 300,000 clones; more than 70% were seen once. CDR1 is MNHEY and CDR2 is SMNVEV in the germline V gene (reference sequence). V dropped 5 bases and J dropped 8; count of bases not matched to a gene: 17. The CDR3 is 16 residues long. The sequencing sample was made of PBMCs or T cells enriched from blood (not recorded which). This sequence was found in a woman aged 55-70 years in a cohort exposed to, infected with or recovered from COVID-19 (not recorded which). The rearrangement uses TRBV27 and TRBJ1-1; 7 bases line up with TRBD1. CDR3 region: CASSLRQGGGEMEAFF. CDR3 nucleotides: TGTGCCAGCAGTCTACGACAGGGTGGGGGTGAAATGGAAGCTTTCTTT.